A selection of T cell receptor beta chains follows, all from one sample in a study of blood T cell repertoires in COVID-19. Method: immunoSEQ multiplex PCR; TCRdb's copy keeps in-frame clones and lacks some. The sample records tens of thousands of clones, 60% to 85% being singletons. The specimen sequenced was peripheral blood. The receptor source for this set is a woman aged 70 to 79 with active or convalescent COVID-19. Each CDR3 is given with its conserved first and last residue. Fields, in order: D gene, clone size, V gene, J gene, CDR3 DNA, CDR3 protein. A D gene is named only where the DNA matches it firmly. Only part of the rows carry a size: once, few, many, or a class if the clone is expanded.

D gene: TRBD2
clone size: few
V gene: TRBV27
J gene: TRBJ2-7
CDR3 DNA: TGTGCCAGCAGTCCCCACCCGGGACTAGCGGGAGTTGCCCCTTACGAGCAGTACTTC
CDR3 protein: CASSPHPGLAGVAPYEQYF

D gene: -
clone size: -
V gene: TRBV9
J gene: TRBJ2-3
CDR3 DNA: TGTGCCAGCAGCGCAACAGGGCCAGATACGCAGTATTTT
CDR3 protein: CASSATGPDTQYF

D gene: -
clone size: -
V gene: TRBV7-9
J gene: TRBJ1-1
CDR3 DNA: TGTGCCAGCAGCTCAACAGCCAAGAACACTGAAGCTTTCTTT
CDR3 protein: CASSSTAKNTEAFF

D gene: TRBD1
clone size: -
V gene: TRBV9
J gene: TRBJ1-2
CDR3 DNA: TGTGCCAGCAGCCTCGGGACAGGGGGTCTTAATGGCTACACCTTC
CDR3 protein: CASSLGTGGLNGYTF

D gene: TRBD1
clone size: -
V gene: TRBV6-5
J gene: TRBJ1-2
CDR3 DNA: TGTGCCAGCAGTTCAGGGACAGGGAACTATGGCTACACCTTC
CDR3 protein: CASSSGTGNYGYTF

D gene: TRBD1
clone size: -
V gene: TRBV7-9
J gene: TRBJ1-1
CDR3 DNA: TGTGCCAGCAGCCAAGGACAGGGGTCTGAAGCTTTCTTT
CDR3 protein: CASSQGQGSEAFF

D gene: TRBD1
clone size: -
V gene: TRBV30
J gene: TRBJ1-3
CDR3 DNA: TGTGCCTGGAGTAGATCCTCCGGGACAGGGTTTGGATTTCGGTCTGGAAACACCATATATTTT
CDR3 protein: CAWSRSSGTGFGFRSGNTIYF

D gene: -
clone size: -
V gene: TRBV19
J gene: TRBJ1-5
CDR3 DNA: TGTGCCAGTAGTCCGTCTGGGGGGAATCAGCCCCAGCATTTT
CDR3 protein: CASSPSGGNQPQHF

D gene: -
clone size: -
V gene: TRBV3-1/TRBV3-2
J gene: TRBJ2-7
CDR3 DNA: TGTGCCAGCAGCCAAGGACTCTTTAGAGCGGAGGAGCAGTACTTC
CDR3 protein: CASSQGLFRAEEQYF

D gene: -
clone size: -
V gene: TRBV28
J gene: TRBJ2-7
CDR3 DNA: TGTGCCAGCAGTTTTAAGGACGTACTCAGGGGAGAGCAGTACTTC
CDR3 protein: CASSFKDVLRGEQYF

D gene: -
clone size: once
V gene: TRBV19
J gene: TRBJ1-5
CDR3 DNA: TGTGCCAGTAGTATTGGAGCGGGCAATCAGCCCCAGCATTTT
CDR3 protein: CASSIGAGNQPQHF